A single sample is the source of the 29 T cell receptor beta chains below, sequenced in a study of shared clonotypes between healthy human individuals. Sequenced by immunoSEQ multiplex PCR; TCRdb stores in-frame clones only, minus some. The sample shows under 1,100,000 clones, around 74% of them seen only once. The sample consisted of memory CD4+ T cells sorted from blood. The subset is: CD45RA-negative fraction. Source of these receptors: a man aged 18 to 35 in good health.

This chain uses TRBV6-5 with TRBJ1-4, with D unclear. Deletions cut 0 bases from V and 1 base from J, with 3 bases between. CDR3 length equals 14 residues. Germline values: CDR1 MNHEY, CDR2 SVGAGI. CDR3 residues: CASSYSRTNEKLFF. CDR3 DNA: TGTGCCAGCAGTTACTCTCGAACTAATGAAAAACTGTTTTTT.

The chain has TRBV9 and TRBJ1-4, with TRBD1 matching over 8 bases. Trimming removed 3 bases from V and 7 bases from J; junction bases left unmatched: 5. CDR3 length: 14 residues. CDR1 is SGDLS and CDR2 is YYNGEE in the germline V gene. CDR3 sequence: CASSAGTGAEKLFF. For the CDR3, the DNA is TGTGCCAGCAGCGCCGGGACAGGTGCTGAAAAACTGTTTTTT.

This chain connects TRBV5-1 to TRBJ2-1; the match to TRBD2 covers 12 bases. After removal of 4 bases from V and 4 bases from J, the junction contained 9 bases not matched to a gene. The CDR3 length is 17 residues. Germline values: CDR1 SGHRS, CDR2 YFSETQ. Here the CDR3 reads CASSHSSSGRAYNEQFF. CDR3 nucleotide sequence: TGCGCCAGCAGCCATTCTTCTAGCGGGAGGGCTTACAATGAGCAGTTCTTC.

The CDR3: CASTPWAGGGYEQYF. The CDR3 DNA is TGTGCCAGCACCCCGTGGGCGGGGGGAGGGTACGAGCAGTACTTC. The chain is built from TRBV6-1 and TRBJ2-7, with 8 bases lining up with TRBD2. Looked up from germline, CDR1 is MNHNS and CDR2 is SASEGT. There are 15 residues in the CDR3. V dropped 7 bases and J dropped 4; count of bases not matched to a gene: 12.

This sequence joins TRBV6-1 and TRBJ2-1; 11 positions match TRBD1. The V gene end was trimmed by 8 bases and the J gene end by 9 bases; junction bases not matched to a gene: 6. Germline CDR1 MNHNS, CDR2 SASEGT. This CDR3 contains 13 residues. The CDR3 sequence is CASGQGAFSEQFF. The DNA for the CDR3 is TGTGCCAGCGGACAGGGGGCATTTAGTGAGCAGTTCTTC.

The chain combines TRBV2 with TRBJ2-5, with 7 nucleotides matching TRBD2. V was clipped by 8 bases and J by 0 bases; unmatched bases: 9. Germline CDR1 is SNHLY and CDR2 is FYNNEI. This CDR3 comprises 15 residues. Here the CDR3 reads CASLFPAGNQETQYF. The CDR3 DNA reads TGTGCCAGCCTTTTCCCAGCGGGAAACCAAGAGACCCAGTACTTC.

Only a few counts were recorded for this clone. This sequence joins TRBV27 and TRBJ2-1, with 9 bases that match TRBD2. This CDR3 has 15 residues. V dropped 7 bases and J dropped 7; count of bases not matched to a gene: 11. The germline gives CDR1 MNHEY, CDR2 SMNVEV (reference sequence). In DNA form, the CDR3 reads TGTGCCAGCACCATTTATAGCGGGAGTAGGAATGAGCAGTTCTTC. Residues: CASTIYSGSRNEQFF.

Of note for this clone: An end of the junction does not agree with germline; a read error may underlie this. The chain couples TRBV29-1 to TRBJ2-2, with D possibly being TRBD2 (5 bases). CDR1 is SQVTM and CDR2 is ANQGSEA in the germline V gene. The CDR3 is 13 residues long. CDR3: CSVWRAKTGELFF. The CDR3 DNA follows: TGCAGCGTGTGGCGGGCGAAGACCGGGGAGCTGTTTTTT.

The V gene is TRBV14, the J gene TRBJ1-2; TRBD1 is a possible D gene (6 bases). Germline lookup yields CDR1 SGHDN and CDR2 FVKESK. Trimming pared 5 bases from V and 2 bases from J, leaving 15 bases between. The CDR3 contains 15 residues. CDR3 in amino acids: CASSERTGGNYGYTF. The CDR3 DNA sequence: TGTGCCAGCAGCGAACGTACTGGGGGCAACTATGGCTACACCTTC.

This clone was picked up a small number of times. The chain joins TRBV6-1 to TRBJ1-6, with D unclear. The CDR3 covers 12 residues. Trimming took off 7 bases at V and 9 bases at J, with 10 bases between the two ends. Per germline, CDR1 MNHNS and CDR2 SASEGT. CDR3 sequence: CASTRTSSPLHF. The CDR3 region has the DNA TGTGCCAGCACAAGGACCAGTTCACCCCTCCACTTT.

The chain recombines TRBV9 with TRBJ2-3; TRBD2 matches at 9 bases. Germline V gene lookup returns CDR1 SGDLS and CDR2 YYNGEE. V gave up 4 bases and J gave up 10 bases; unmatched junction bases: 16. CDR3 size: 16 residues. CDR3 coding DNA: TGTGCCAGCAGCCCCCAGGGCGGGGGGGTCATAATGGCGCAGTATTTT. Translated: CASSPQGGGVIMAQYF.

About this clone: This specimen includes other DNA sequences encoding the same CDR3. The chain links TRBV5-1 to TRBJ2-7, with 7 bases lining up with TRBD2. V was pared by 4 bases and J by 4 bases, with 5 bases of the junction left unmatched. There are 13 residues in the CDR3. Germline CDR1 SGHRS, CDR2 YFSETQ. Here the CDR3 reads CASSPSSGYEQYF. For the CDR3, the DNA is TGCGCCAGCAGCCCCTCTAGCGGTTACGAGCAGTACTTC.

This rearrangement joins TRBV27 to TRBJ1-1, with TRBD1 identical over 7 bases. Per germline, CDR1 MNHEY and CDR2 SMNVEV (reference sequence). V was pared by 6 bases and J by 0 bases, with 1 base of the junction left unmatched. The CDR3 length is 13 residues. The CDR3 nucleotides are TGTGCCAGCAGAACAGGGGTGAACACTGAAGCTTTCTTT. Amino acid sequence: CASRTGVNTEAFF.

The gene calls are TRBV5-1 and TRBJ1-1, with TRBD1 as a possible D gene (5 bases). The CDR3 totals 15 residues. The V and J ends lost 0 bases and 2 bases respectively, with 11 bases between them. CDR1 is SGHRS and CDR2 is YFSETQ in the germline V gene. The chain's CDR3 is CASSLDPWGNTEAFF. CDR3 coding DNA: TGCGCCAGCAGCTTGGACCCCTGGGGCAACACTGAAGCTTTCTTT.

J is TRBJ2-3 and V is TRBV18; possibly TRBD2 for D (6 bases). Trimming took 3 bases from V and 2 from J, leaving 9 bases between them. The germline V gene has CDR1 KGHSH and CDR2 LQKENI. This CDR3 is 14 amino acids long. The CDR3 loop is CASSPGGTTDTQYF. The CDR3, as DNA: TGTGCCAGCTCACCCGGGGGAACCACAGATACGCAGTATTTT.

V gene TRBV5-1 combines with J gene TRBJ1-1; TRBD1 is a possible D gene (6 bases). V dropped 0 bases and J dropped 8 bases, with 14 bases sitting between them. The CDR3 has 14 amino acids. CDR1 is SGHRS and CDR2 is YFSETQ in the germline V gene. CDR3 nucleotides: TGCGCCAGCAGCTTGGCGGGGGCGAGAACGGAAGCTTTCTTT. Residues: CASSLAGARTEAFF.

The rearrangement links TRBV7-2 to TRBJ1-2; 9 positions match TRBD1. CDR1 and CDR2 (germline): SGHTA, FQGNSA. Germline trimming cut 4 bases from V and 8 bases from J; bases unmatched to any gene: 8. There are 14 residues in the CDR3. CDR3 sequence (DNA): TGTGCCAGCAGCTCAACGGGACAGGGTCGGGGCTACACCTTC. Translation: CASSSTGQGRGYTF.

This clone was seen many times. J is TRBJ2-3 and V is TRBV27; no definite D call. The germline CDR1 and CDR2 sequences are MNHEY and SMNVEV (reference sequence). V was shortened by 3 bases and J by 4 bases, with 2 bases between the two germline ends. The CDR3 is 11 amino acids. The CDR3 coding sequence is TGTGCCAGCAGTTTCGCAGATACGCAGTATTTT. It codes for CASSFADTQYF.

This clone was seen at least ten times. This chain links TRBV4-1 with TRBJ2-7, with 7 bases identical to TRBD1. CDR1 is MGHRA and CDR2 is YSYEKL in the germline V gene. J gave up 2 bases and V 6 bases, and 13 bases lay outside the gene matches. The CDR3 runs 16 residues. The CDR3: CASSRAVRDSTYEQYF. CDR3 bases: TGCGCCAGCAGTCGAGCAGTCCGGGACAGCACCTACGAGCAGTACTTC.

The CDR3 region has the DNA TGTGCCAGCAAACCTGACGGAACGAACACTGAAGCTTTCTTT. Translated, it gives CASKPDGTNTEAFF. The rearrangement joins TRBV27 to TRBJ1-1, with D unresolved. Per the germline V gene, CDR1 is MNHEY and CDR2 is SMNVEV (reference sequence). The CDR3 runs to 14 residues. Between the trimmed V and J ends, which lost 7 bases and 1 base, there was a span of 13 bases.

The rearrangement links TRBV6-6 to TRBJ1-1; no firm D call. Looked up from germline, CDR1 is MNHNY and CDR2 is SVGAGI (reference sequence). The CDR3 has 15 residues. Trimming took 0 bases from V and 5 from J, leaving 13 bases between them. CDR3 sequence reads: CASSYSTTPGTEAFF. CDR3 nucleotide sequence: TGTGCCAGCAGTTACTCGACGACTCCCGGAACTGAAGCTTTCTTT.

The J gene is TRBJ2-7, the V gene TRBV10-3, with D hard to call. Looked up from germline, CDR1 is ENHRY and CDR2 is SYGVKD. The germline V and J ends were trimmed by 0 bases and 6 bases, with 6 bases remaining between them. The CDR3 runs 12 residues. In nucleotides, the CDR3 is TGTGCCATCAGTGAGTCGGGGTCCGAGCAGTACTTC. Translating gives CAISESGSEQYF.

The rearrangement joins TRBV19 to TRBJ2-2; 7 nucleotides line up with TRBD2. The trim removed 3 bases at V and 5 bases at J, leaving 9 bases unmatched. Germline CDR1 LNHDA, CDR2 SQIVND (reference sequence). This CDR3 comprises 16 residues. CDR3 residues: CASSIPTPRGTGELFF. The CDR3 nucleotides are TGTGCCAGTAGTATCCCGACACCGCGGGGGACCGGGGAGCTGTTTTTT.

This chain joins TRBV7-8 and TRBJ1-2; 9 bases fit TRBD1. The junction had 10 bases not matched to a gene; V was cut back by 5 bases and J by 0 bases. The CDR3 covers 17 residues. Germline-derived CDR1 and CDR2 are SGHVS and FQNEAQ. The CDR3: CASSAQQGALSNYGYTF. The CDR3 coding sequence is TGTGCCAGCAGCGCCCAACAGGGGGCCTTATCTAACTATGGCTACACCTTC.

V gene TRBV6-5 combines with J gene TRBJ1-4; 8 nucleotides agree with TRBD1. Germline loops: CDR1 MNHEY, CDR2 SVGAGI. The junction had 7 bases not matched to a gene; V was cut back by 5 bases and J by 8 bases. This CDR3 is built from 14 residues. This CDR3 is CASSRQGIGEKLFF. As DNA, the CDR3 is TGTGCCAGCAGTAGACAGGGGATAGGGGAAAAACTGTTTTTT.

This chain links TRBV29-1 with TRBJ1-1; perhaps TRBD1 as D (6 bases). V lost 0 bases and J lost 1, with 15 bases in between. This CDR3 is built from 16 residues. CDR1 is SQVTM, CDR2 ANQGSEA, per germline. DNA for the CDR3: TGCAGCGTTGAAGACGGGGGCCCGACGACGAACACTGAAGCTTTCTTT. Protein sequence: CSVEDGGPTTNTEAFF.

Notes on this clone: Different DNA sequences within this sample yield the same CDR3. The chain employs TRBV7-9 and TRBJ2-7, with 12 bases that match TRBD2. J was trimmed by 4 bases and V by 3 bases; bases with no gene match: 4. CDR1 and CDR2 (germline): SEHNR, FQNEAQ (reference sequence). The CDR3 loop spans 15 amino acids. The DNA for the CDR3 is TGTGCCAGCAGCTTGACTAGCGGGAGTTCGTACGAGCAGTACTTC. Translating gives CASSLTSGSSYEQYF. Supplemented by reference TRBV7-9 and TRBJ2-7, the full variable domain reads DTGVSQNPRHKITKRGQNVTFRCDPISEHNRLYWYRQTLGQGPEFLTYFQNEAQLEKSRLLSDRFSAERPKGSFSTLEIQRTEQGDSAMYLCASSLTSGSSYEQYFGPGTRLTVT.

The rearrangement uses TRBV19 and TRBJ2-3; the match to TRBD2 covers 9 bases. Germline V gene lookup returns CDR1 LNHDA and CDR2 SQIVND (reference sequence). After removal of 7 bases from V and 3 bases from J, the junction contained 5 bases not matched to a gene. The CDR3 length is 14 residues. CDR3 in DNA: TGTGCCAGTACCGCTAGCGGGGTTACAGATACGCAGTATTTT. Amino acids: CASTASGVTDTQYF.

CDR3 coding DNA: TGTGCCAGCAGCCCTGACGACAGACGGGACTATGGCTACACCTTC. This encodes CASSPDDRRDYGYTF. V and J are TRBV27 and TRBJ1-2, with D perhaps matching TRBD1 (5 bases). V dropped 6 bases and J dropped 3 bases, with 17 bases sitting between them. In germline, CDR1 is MNHEY, CDR2 SMNVEV (reference sequence). The length of the CDR3 is 15 residues.